This T cell receptor (beta chain) appears in the sequencing data of a study of blood T cell repertoires in COVID-19 (TCRdb year 2020). In the study overall: Samples covering the acute and convalescent phases of COVID-19 were provided by collaborators in the United States, Italy and Spain. The repertoires were released in a freely available public database intended as a resource for research on the immune response to SARS-CoV-2. The samples were drawn from two sources: the first 160 participants of the ongoing ImmuneRACE study, and 950 to 1,500 subjects contributed by 6 global collaborators. The prospective study material was composed of cDNA or gDNA derived from T cells, B-cell-depleted T cells, or PBMCs. HLA class I and class II types, where available, came from metadata supplied by the sample provider rather than from assay-based typing. The dataset comprised deeply sampled blood TCRbeta repertoires from subjects exposed to, actively infected with, or recovered from COVID-19. Sample metadata almost always included a de-identified subject ID, COVID-19 status, age in years and sex. Study-level results and caveats: The amount of clinical and demographic metadata varied by source and participant and was provided uncurated.

Participants in the prospective study were enrolled through a virtual design, were aged roughly 18 to 90 years, and lived in 24 United States geographic areas. In the prospective study, participants were assigned to cohorts based on the clinical history participants reported in a screening survey and a study questionnaire. Exposed participants had been in contact, within 2 weeks of entering the study, with a person who had a PCR-confirmed or clinician-diagnosed case of COVID-19. In the prospective study, whole blood, serum and a nasopharyngeal or oropharyngeal swab were collected from each participant by mobile phlebotomists. Prospective study participants could optionally give additional blood draws and questionnaires over a roughly 2-month period. Before DNA extraction, prospective study blood samples were shipped either frozen or at room temperature. Spanning cysteine to phenylalanine, the CDR3 consists of 16 amino acids. The only DNA kept is the CDR3, 48 bases in frame from the first base. V is trimmed back by 0 bases and J by 4 bases, and the junction contains 4 bases that no gene match accounts for. Based on the germline V gene (reference sequence), the CDR1 and CDR2 sequences are LNHNV and YYDKDF.

The immunoSEQ Assay, a bias-controlled multiplex PCR, was used to amplify TCRbeta CDR3 regions from genomic DNA. On the authors' methods: Nucleated cell counts per sample were estimated from amplification of reference gene primers within the assay. To quantify the absolute abundance of each unique TCRbeta CDR3 rearrangement, sequence reads were collapsed and filtered. For each sample, productive Simpson clonality was calculated by taking the square root of Simpson's diversity index across productive rearrangements. Imported from immuneACCESS, the table was reduced by TCRdb to in-frame sequences with V and J called. These copies leave out some clones; in studies compared against another copy, an unresolved V gene accounts for under half, and the cause of the remainder is not known. V, J and clone size were drawn from that table, and D and trimming were deduced from the DNA. In this sample the table shows more than 300,000 clones, roughly 90% of which occur a single time. The ten top clones hold 3% to 5% of the sample.

About this clone: This receptor's antigen is unknown. No clone much larger than this one lies a single base away; base qualities are absent.

The sample consisted of PBMCs or T cells enriched from blood (not recorded which). The chain employs TRBV15 and TRBJ2-7; 12 bases in the junction line up with TRBD1. This receptor was identified in a woman younger than 45 who had been exposed to COVID-19. CDR3 reads: CATSRERGQGAYEQYF. The sequenced DNA: TGTGCCACCAGCAGAGAGAGGGGACAGGGGGCTTACGAGCAGTACTTC.